The TCR beta chain under discussion was sequenced for a study of regulatory T cells in long-lasting Graves disease. This clonotype occurred a few times. The length of the CDR3 is 15 residues. V was pared by 6 bases and J by 7 bases, with 8 bases of the junction left unmatched. CDR1 is SNHLY, CDR2 FYNNEI, per germline. With iRepertoire HTBI primers and Arm-PCR of CDR3 regions, TCR beta libraries were built. TCRdb redid the calling of the multiplex PCR reads with MiXCR, one entry per CDR3 protein. The table records 550,000 to 650,000 distinct CDR3 sequences, approximately 16% of them present only once. Time point specified: newly diagnosed GD, antithyroid drugs for less than 3 months. From RNA extracted from PBMCs, the TCR library was made. This same sample was also part of a study on T cells in Graves' hyperthyroidism and ophthalmopathy.

The source is a man aged 18-30 years with Graves disease. The chain recombines TRBV2 with TRBJ1-4, with 10 bases identical to TRBD1. This material consisted of peripheral blood mononuclear cells (PBMCs), taken at new diagnosis, from a patient treated with antithyroid drugs. CDR3 nucleotide sequence: TGTGCCAGCAGCCCAGAGGGACAGGGGCTTGAAAAACTGTTTTTT. Translating gives CASSPEGQGLEKLFF.